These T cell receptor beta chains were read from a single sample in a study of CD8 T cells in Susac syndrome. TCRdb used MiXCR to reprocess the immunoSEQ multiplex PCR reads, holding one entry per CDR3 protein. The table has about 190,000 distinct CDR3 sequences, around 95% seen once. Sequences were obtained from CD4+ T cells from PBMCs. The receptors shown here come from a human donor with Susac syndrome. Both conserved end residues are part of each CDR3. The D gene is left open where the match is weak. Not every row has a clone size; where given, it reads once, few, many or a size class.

CDR3: CAWSLPGHYGYTF
DNA: TGTGCCTGGAGTCTTCCCGGCCACTATGGCTACACCTTC
D: -
size: -
V: TRBV30
J: TRBJ1-2

CDR3: CAISDPGQAFDGYTF
DNA: TGTGCCATCAGTGACCCGGGACAGGCGTTCGATGGCTACACCTTC
D: TRBD1
size: -
V: TRBV10-3
J: TRBJ1-2

CDR3: CASSFTGELFF
DNA: TGTGCCAGCAGTTTCACCGGGGAGCTGTTTTTT
D: -
size: -
V: TRBV12-3/TRBV12-4
J: TRBJ2-2

CDR3: CSAREDRRWYTGELFF
DNA: TGCAGTGCTAGAGAGGACAGGAGGTGGTACACCGGGGAGCTGTTTTTT
D: TRBD1
size: -
V: TRBV20-1
J: TRBJ2-2

CDR3: CSVVGSSPGNIQYF
DNA: TGCAGCGTTGTTGGGTCTTCTCCGGGAAACATTCAGTACTTC
D: -
size: once
V: TRBV29-1
J: TRBJ2-4

CDR3: CASSPAGQGAVEAFF
DNA: TGTGCTAGCAGCCCGGCTGGGCAGGGGGCGGTTGAAGCTTTCTTT
D: TRBD1
size: -
V: TRBV7-7
J: TRBJ1-1

CDR3: CASSQPRDTIYNEQFF
DNA: TGCGCCAGCAGCCAACCCCGGGACACAATCTACAATGAGCAGTTCTTC
D: -
size: -
V: TRBV4-1
J: TRBJ2-1

CDR3: CASSEWRQGAWETQYF
DNA: TGTGCCAGCAGTGAATGGAGACAGGGGGCCTGGGAGACCCAGTACTTC
D: TRBD1
size: once
V: TRBV2
J: TRBJ2-5

CDR3: CSARRTAGRSPLHF
DNA: TGCAGTGCTAGGAGGACAGCGGGCCGTTCACCCCTCCACTTT
D: -
size: -
V: TRBV20-1
J: TRBJ1-6

CDR3: CASSQETTLRNQPQHF
DNA: TGCGCCAGCAGCCAAGAAACTACGCTACGCAATCAGCCCCAGCATTTT
D: -
size: -
V: TRBV4-1
J: TRBJ1-5

CDR3: CASSARQSSNTIYF
DNA: TGTGCCAGCAGCGCTAGACAGTCTTCGAACACCATATATTTT
D: -
size: -
V: TRBV5-4
J: TRBJ1-3

CDR3: CASSQDARGETQYF
DNA: TGTGCCAGCAGCCAAGATGCGAGGGGGGAGACCCAGTACTTC
D: -
size: -
V: TRBV3-1
J: TRBJ2-5

CDR3: CSAHQGLAGGPEEQFF
DNA: TGCAGTGCCCACCAAGGACTAGCGGGGGGGCCGGAGGAGCAGTTCTTC
D: TRBD2
size: -
V: TRBV20-1
J: TRBJ2-1

CDR3: CASSVSGDTQYF
DNA: TGTGCCAGCAGCGTATCCGGAGATACGCAGTATTTT
D: -
size: -
V: TRBV9
J: TRBJ2-3

CDR3: CSAQGGATNEKLFF
DNA: TGCAGTGCTCAGGGAGGAGCAACTAATGAAAAACTGTTTTTT
D: -
size: -
V: TRBV20-1
J: TRBJ1-4

CDR3: CAWFQTANTGELFF
DNA: TGTGCCTGGTTCCAGACAGCGAACACCGGGGAGCTGTTTTTT
D: -
size: -
V: TRBV30
J: TRBJ2-2

CDR3: CASSFVEGRTQHF
DNA: TGTGCCAGCAGTTTCGTAGAGGGTAGGACCCAGCATTTT
D: -
size: -
V: TRBV27
J: TRBJ1-5

CDR3: CASSALTGIEETQYF
DNA: TGTGCCAGCAGCGCCCTAACAGGGATTGAGGAGACCCAGTACTTC
D: -
size: -
V: TRBV5-4
J: TRBJ2-5

CDR3: CASSFGLGPEETQYF
DNA: TGTGCCAGCAGCTTTGGTTTGGGGCCCGAGGAGACCCAGTACTTC
D: -
size: once
V: TRBV11-1
J: TRBJ2-5

CDR3: CSAGRLAGDYEQYF
DNA: TGCAGTGCTGGAAGACTAGCGGGGGACTACGAGCAGTACTTC
D: TRBD2
size: once
V: TRBV20-1
J: TRBJ2-7

CDR3: CASSLATAPYEQYF
DNA: TGCGCCAGCAGCTTGGCGACCGCGCCCTACGAGCAGTACTTC
D: -
size: -
V: TRBV5-1
J: TRBJ2-7

CDR3: CASSVGDRGFNTDTQYF
DNA: TGTGCCAGCAGCGTAGGGGATCGGGGGTTTAACACAGATACGCAGTATTTT
D: -
size: -
V: TRBV9
J: TRBJ2-3

CDR3: CASSRDSINYGYTF
DNA: TGTGCCAGCAGCCGTGACAGCATTAACTATGGCTACACCTTC
D: -
size: -
V: TRBV12-3/TRBV12-4
J: TRBJ1-2

CDR3: CASSFSTGAQETQYF
DNA: TGTGCCAGCAGCTTCTCGACGGGAGCCCAAGAGACCCAGTACTTC
D: -
size: -
V: TRBV7-2
J: TRBJ2-5

CDR3: CASSESRGAYGYTF
DNA: TGTGCCAGCAGTGAAAGCCGGGGGGCCTATGGCTACACCTTC
D: -
size: -
V: TRBV25-1
J: TRBJ1-2

CDR3: CPPPALGAFF
DNA: TGCCCCCCGCCAGCCCTGGGGGCTTTCTTT
D: -
size: -
V: TRBV20-1
J: TRBJ1-1

CDR3: CASSLRQGNEQFF
DNA: TGTGCCAGCAGCCTCCGACAGGGAAATGAGCAGTTCTTC
D: TRBD1
size: -
V: TRBV3-1
J: TRBJ2-1

CDR3: CAWSSVGGYEQYF
DNA: TGTGCCTGGAGTTCCGTTGGGGGCTACGAGCAGTACTTC
D: -
size: -
V: TRBV30
J: TRBJ2-7

CDR3: CASSTGSVPTDTQYF
DNA: TGTGCCAGCAGTACAGGGAGCGTCCCCACAGATACGCAGTATTTT
D: -
size: -
V: TRBV12-3/TRBV12-4
J: TRBJ2-3

CDR3: CASSPPPSGGSALSKNIQYF
DNA: TGTGCCAGCAGCCCCCCTCCCAGCGGGGGGTCTGCCTTGAGCAAAAACATTCAGTACTTC
D: TRBD2
size: -
V: TRBV11-2
J: TRBJ2-4

CDR3: CASSQDFRRTDTQYF
DNA: TGTGCCAGCAGCCAAGATTTCAGGCGTACAGATACGCAGTATTTT
D: -
size: once
V: TRBV3-1
J: TRBJ2-3

CDR3: CASSYGSNTQETQYF
DNA: TGTGCCAGCAGTTACGGCAGTAATACACAAGAGACCCAGTACTTC
D: -
size: -
V: TRBV6-2/TRBV6-3
J: TRBJ2-5

CDR3: CSARVVVGTDTQYF
DNA: TGCAGTGCTAGAGTAGTGGTGGGCACAGATACGCAGTATTTT
D: -
size: -
V: TRBV20-1
J: TRBJ2-3

CDR3: CASSLNRGQGLQYF
DNA: TGTGCCAGCAGCTTAAACCGCGGGCAGGGGTTACAGTACTTC
D: -
size: -
V: TRBV7-3
J: TRBJ2-4

CDR3: CASSLTSGGAEQYF
DNA: TGTGCCAGCAGCTTGACTAGCGGGGGGGCCGAGCAGTACTTC
D: TRBD2
size: -
V: TRBV7-9
J: TRBJ2-7

CDR3: CASSQDGVDPNTGELFF
DNA: TGTGCCAGCAGCCAAGATGGGGTGGACCCGAACACCGGGGAGCTGTTTTTT
D: -
size: -
V: TRBV4-2
J: TRBJ2-2

CDR3: CASSLAGQPQHF
DNA: TGTGCCAGCAGTTTAGCGGGGCAGCCCCAGCATTTT
D: -
size: few
V: TRBV28
J: TRBJ1-5

CDR3: CATSDSGTPETQYF
DNA: TGTGCCACCAGTGATTCAGGGACGCCAGAGACCCAGTACTTC
D: -
size: -
V: TRBV24-1
J: TRBJ2-5

CDR3: CAISEGQYEQYF
DNA: TGTGCCATCAGTGAGGGACAGTACGAGCAGTACTTC
D: -
size: -
V: TRBV10-3
J: TRBJ2-7

CDR3: CASSAPGSDTQYF
DNA: TGTGCCAGCAGTGCTCCAGGGTCAGATACGCAGTATTTT
D: -
size: -
V: TRBV6-4
J: TRBJ2-3

CDR3: CASSHLNTKPYEQYF
DNA: TGTGCCAGCAGCCACTTGAACACAAAACCCTACGAGCAGTACTTC
D: -
size: -
V: TRBV7-2
J: TRBJ2-7

CDR3: CAWSVEDSNQPQHF
DNA: TGTGCCTGGAGTGTCGAGGATAGCAATCAGCCCCAGCATTTT
D: -
size: -
V: TRBV30
J: TRBJ1-5

CDR3: CASSVGPGYNSPLHF
DNA: TGTGCCAGCAGCGTAGGCCCAGGTTATAATTCACCCCTCCACTTT
D: -
size: -
V: TRBV9
J: TRBJ1-6

CDR3: CASSQEIQGGRETQYF
DNA: TGTGCCAGCAGCCAAGAAATCCAGGGGGGCCGAGAGACCCAGTACTTC
D: -
size: -
V: TRBV3-1
J: TRBJ2-5

CDR3: CASSVSGTNEKLFF
DNA: TGTGCCAGCAGCGTATCAGGGACTAATGAAAAACTGTTTTTT
D: -
size: -
V: TRBV9
J: TRBJ1-4

CDR3: CASSLMAGNTEAFF
DNA: TGTGCCAGCAGCTTAATGGCCGGTAACACTGAAGCTTTCTTT
D: -
size: -
V: TRBV7-2
J: TRBJ1-1

CDR3: CASSENMGTQYF
DNA: TGTGCCAGCAGTGAAAACATGGGTACGCAGTATTTT
D: -
size: -
V: TRBV6-1
J: TRBJ2-3

CDR3: CSASSQGQPQHF
DNA: TGCAGCGCCTCAAGCCAGGGACAGCCCCAGCATTTT
D: -
size: -
V: TRBV29-1
J: TRBJ1-5

CDR3: CASSHKQRNTGELFF
DNA: TGTGCCAGCAGCCATAAACAGAGGAACACCGGGGAGCTGTTTTTT
D: -
size: -
V: TRBV4-2
J: TRBJ2-2